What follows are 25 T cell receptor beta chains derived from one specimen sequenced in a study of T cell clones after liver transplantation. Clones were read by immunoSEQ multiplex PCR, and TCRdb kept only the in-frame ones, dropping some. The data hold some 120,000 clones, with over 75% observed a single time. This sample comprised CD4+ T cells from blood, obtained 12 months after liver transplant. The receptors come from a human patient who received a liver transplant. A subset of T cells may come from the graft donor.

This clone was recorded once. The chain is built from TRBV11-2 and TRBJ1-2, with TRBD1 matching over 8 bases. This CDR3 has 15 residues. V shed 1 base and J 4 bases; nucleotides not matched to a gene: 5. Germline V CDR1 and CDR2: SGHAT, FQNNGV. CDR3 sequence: CASSLVGRGLYGYTF. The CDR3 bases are TGTGCCAGCAGCTTAGTGGGCAGGGGGCTCTATGGCTACACCTTC.

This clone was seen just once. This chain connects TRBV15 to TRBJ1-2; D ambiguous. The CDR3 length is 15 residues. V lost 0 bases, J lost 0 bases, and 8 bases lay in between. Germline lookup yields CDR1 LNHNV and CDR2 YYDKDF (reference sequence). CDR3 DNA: TGTGCCACCAGCAGAGAAAACAGACCTAACTATGGCTACACCTTC. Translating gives CATSRENRPNYGYTF.

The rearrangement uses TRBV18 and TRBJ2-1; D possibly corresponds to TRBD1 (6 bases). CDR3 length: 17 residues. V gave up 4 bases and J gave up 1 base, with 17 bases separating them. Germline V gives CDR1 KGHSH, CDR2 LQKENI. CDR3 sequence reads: CASSLKQGPISYNEQFF. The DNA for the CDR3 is TGTGCCAGCTCACTTAAACAGGGTCCTATTTCCTACAATGAGCAGTTCTTC.

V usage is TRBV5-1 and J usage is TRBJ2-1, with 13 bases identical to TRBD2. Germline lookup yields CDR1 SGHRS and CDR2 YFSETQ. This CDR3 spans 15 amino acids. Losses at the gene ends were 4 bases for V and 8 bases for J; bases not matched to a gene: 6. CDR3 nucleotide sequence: TGCGCCAGCAGCCTAGGACTAGCGGGAGTAGATGAGCAGTTCTTC. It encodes CASSLGLAGVDEQFF.

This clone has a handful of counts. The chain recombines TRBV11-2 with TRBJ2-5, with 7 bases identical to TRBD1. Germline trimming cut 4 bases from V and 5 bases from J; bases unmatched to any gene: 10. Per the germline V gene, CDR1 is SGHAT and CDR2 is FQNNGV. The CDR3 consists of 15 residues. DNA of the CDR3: TGTGCCAGCAGCTCCCTCCTAGACAGGGAGGAGACCCAGTACTTC. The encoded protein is CASSSLLDREETQYF.

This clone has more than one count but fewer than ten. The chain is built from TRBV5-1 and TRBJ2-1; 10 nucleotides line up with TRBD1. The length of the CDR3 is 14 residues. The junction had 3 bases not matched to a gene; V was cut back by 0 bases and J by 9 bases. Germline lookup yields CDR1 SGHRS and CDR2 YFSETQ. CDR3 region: CASSLGQGASEQFF. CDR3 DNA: TGCGCCAGCAGCTTGGGACAGGGGGCGAGTGAGCAGTTCTTC.

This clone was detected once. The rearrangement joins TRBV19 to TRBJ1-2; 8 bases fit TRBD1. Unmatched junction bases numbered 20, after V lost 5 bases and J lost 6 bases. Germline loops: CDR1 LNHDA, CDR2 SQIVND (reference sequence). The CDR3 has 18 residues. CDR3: CASSPRVLVRQGKNGYTF. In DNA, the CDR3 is TGTGCCAGTAGTCCTCGGGTCCTTGTGAGACAGGGGAAAAATGGCTACACCTTC.

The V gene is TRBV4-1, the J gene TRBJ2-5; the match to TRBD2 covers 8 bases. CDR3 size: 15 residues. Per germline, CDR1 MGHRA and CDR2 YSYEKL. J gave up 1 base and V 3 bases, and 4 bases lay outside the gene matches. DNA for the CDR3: TGCGCCAGCAGCCACACTAGCGGCCTCCAAGAGACCCAGTACTTC. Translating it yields CASSHTSGLQETQYF.

The CDR3 bases are TGTGCCTGGGCCCGGATCGGGGAGCTGTTTTTT. Amino acids: CAWARIGELFF. J is TRBJ2-2 and V is TRBV30; D is undetermined. CDR3 length: 11 amino acids. Per germline, CDR1 GTSNPN and CDR2 SVGIG (reference sequence). Trimming removed 5 bases from V and 7 bases from J, with 8 bases in between.

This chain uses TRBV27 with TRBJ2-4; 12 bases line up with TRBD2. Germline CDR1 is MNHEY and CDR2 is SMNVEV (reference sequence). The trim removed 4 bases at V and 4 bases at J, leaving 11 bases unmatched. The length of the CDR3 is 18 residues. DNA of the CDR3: TGTGCCAGCAGTTCCGGACTAGCGGGAACACATCCTAAAAACATTCAGTACTTC. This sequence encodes CASSSGLAGTHPKNIQYF.

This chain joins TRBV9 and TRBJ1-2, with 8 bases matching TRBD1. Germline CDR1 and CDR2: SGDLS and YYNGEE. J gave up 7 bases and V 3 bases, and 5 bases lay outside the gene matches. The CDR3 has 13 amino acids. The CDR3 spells CASSETGVGGYTF. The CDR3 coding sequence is TGTGCCAGCAGCGAGACAGGGGTTGGTGGCTACACCTTC.

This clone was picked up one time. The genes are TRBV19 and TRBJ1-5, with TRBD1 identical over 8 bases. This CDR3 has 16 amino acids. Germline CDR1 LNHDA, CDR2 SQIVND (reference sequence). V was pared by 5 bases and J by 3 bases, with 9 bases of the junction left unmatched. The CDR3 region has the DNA TGTGCCAGTAGTGCCGGACAGGGATATTACAATCAGCCCCAGCATTTT. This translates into CASSAGQGYYNQPQHF. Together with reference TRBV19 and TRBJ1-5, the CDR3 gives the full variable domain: DGGITQSPKYLFRKEGQNVTLSCEQNLNHDAMYWYRQDPGQGLRLIYYSQIVNDFQKGDIAEGYSVSREKKESFPLTVTSAQKNPTAFYLCASSAGQGYYNQPQHFGDGTRLSIL.

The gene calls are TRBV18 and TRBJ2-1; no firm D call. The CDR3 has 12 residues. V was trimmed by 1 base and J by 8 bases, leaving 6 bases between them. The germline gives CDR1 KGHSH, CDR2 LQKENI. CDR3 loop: CASSPQRDEQFF. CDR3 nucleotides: TGTGCCAGCTCACCACAAAGGGATGAGCAGTTCTTC. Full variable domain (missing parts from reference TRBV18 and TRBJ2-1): NAGVMQNPRHLVRRRGQEARLRCSPMKGHSHVYWYRQLPEEGLKFMVYLQKENIIDESGMPKERFSAEFPKEGPSILRIQQVVRGDSAAYFCASSPQRDEQFFGPGTRLTVL.

CDR3 nucleotide sequence: TGTGCCAGCATGACGGGTGCAACTAATGAAAAACTGTTTTTT. Amino acids: CASMTGATNEKLFF. The chain combines TRBV28 with TRBJ1-4, with no clear D. This CDR3 is built from 14 residues. The ends were cut back, 7 bases at V and 0 bases at J, with 9 bases in the middle. Germline V gene sequence: CDR1 MDHEN, CDR2 SYDVKM.

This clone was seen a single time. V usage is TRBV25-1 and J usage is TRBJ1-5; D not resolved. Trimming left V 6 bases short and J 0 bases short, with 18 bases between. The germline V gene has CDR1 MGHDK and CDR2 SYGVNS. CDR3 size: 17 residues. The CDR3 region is CASRGRPSRGSNQPQHF. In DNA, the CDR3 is TGTGCCAGCAGAGGAAGGCCCAGTCGAGGTAGCAATCAGCCCCAGCATTTT.

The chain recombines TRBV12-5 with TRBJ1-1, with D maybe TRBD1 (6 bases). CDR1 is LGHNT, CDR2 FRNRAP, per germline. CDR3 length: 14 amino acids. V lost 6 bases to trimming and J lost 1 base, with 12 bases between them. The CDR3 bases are TGTGCTAGTGGGCGGACAGTAGGGAACACTGAAGCTTTCTTT. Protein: CASGRTVGNTEAFF. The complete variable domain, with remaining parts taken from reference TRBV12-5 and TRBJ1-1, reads DARVTQTPRHKVTEMGQEVTMRCQPILGHNTVFWYRQTMMQGLELLAYFRNRAPLDDSGMPKDRFSAEMPDATLATLKIQPSEPRDSAVYFCASGRTVGNTEAFFGQGTRLTVV.

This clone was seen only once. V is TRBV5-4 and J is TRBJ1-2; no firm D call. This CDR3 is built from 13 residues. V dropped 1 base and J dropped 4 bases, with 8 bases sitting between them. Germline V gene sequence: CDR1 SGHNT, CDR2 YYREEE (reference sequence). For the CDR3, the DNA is TGTGCCAGCAGCTTGCCCGAGGTCTATGGCTACACCTTC. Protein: CASSLPEVYGYTF.

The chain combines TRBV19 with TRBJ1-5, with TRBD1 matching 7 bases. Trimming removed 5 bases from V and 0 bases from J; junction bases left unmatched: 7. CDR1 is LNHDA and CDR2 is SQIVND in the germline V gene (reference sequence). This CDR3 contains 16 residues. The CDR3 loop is CASSHRGGFSNQPQHF. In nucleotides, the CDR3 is TGTGCCAGTAGTCACAGGGGAGGTTTTAGCAATCAGCCCCAGCATTTT.

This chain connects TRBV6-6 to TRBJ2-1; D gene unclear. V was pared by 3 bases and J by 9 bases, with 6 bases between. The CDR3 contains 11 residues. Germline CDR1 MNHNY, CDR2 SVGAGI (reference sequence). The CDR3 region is CASSYLGEQFF. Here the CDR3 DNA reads TGTGCCAGCAGTTATCTTGGTGAGCAGTTCTTC.

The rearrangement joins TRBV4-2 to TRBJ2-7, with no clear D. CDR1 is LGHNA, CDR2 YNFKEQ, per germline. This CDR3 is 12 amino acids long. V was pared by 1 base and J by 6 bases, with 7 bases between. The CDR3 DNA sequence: TGTGCCAGCAGCCAAGGGGCAAGCGAGCAGTACTTC. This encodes CASSQGASEQYF.

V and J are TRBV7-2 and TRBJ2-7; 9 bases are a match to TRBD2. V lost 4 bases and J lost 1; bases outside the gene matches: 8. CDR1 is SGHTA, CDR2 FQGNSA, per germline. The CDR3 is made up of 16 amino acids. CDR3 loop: CASSSDSGSSSYEQYF. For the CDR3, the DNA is TGTGCCAGCAGCTCCGATAGCGGGAGTTCGTCCTACGAGCAGTACTTC.

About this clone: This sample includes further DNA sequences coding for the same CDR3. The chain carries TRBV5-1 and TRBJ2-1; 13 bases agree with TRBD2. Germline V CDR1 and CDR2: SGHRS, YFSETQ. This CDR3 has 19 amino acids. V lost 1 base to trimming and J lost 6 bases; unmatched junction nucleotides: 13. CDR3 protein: CASSLRGTSGIGFANEQFF. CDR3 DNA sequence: TGCGCCAGCAGCTTGAGGGGGACTAGCGGGATAGGGTTCGCCAATGAGCAGTTCTTC.

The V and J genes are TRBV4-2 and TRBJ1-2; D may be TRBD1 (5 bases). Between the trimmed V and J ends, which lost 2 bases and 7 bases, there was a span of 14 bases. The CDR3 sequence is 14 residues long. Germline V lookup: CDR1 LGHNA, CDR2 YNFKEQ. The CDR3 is CASSQLKQDTGYTF. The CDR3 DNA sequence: TGTGCCAGCAGCCAATTGAAACAGGATACTGGCTACACCTTC.

The CDR3 DNA follows: TGCGCCAGCAGCTTGATCGGGAGGGCCTACGAGCAGTACTTC. This gives the protein CASSLIGRAYEQYF. The rearrangement joins TRBV5-1 to TRBJ2-7, with TRBD2 matching 8 bases. This CDR3 has 14 residues. The germline gives CDR1 SGHRS, CDR2 YFSETQ. V dropped 1 base and J dropped 2; count of bases not matched to a gene: 2.

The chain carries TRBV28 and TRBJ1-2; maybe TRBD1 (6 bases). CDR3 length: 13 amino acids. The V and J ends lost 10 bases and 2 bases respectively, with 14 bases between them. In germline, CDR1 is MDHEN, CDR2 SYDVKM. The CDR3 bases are TGTGCCACCTTAAATGACAGGAACTATGGCTACACCTTC. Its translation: CATLNDRNYGYTF.